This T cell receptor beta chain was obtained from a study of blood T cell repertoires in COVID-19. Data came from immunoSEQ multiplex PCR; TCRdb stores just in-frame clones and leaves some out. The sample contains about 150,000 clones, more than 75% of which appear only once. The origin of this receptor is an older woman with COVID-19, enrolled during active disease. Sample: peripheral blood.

CDR3 residues: CASSQDIGRGGETQYF. Written as DNA, the CDR3 is TGTGCCAGCAGCCAAGATATAGGCAGGGGAGGGGAGACCCAGTACTTC. The rearrangement joins TRBV3-1 (or the pseudogene TRBV3-2) to TRBJ2-5; D is perhaps TRBD2 (7 bases). V was clipped by 0 bases and J by 5 bases, with 16 bases between them. The CDR3 is 16 residues long. Germline CDR1 and CDR2: LGHDT and YNNKEL (reference sequence).